This T cell receptor beta chain was sequenced in a study of T cells in Graves' hyperthyroidism and ophthalmopathy. Amplified TCR beta CDR3 regions came from RNA transcripts. The TCR CDR3 was amplified in a first-round RT-PCR using the HTBI primer set. Each CDR3 protein is one row after TCRdb ran MiXCR on the multiplex PCR reads. This table holds hundreds of thousands of distinct CDR3 sequences, 15% to 19% found once. Trimming removed 3 bases from V and 10 bases from J, with 12 bases in between. This CDR3 region has 13 residues. CDR1 and CDR2 (germline): KGHDR, SFDVKD. This clonotype has at least ten counts.

Specimen: blood. The TCR comes from a young woman with Graves' hyperthyroidism. This chain uses TRBV24-1 with TRBJ2-1; no clear D gene. CDR3 in amino acids: CATSDVPRVEQFF. Written as DNA, the CDR3 is TGTGCCACCAGTGATGTCCCAAGGGTCGAGCAGTTCTTC.